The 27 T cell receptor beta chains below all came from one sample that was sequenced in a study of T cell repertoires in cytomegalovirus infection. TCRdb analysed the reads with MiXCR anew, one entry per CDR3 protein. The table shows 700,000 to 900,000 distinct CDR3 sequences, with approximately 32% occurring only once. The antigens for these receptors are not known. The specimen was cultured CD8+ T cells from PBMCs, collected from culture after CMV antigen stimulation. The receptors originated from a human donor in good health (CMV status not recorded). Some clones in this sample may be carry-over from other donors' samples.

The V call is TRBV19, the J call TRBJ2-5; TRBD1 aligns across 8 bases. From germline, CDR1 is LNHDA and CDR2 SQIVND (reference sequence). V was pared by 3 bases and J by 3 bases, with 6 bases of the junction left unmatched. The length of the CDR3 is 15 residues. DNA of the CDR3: TGTGCCAGTAGTATCGGACAGGGTTGGGAAGAGACCCAGTACTTC. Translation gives CASSIGQGWEETQYF.

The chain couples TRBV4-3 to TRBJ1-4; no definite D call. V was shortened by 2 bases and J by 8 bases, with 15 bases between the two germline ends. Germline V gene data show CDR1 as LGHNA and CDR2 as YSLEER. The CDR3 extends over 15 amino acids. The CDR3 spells CASSQSDGKAEKLFF. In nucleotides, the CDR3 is TGCGCCAGCAGCCAATCCGACGGAAAAGCGGAAAAACTGTTTTTT.

CDR3 DNA sequence: TGTGCCAGCAGTGTTTTCGTGCGGGGGGATTTTGGACAGACGAACACCGGGGAGCTGTTTTTT. Its protein product is CASSVFVRGDFGQTNTGELFF. This chain joins TRBV6-1 and TRBJ2-2, with TRBD2 matching 8 bases. This CDR3 contains 21 residues. Germline V gives CDR1 MNHNS, CDR2 SASEGT. J gave up 0 bases and V 4 bases, and 19 bases lay outside the gene matches.

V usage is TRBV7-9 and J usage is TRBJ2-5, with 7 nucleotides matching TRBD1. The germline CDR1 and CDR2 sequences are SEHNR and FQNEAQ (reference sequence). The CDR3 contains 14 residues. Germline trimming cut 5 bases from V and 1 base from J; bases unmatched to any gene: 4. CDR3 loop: CASSHAGGQETQYF. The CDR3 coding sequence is TGTGCCAGCAGCCACGCAGGGGGCCAAGAGACCCAGTACTTC.

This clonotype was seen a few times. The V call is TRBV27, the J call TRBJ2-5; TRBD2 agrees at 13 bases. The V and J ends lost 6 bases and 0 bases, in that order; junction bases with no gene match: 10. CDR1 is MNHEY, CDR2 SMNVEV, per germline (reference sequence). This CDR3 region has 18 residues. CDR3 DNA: TGTGCCAGCAGCCCTGGGACTAGCGGGGAATTGTACCAAGAGACCCAGTACTTC. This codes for CASSPGTSGELYQETQYF.

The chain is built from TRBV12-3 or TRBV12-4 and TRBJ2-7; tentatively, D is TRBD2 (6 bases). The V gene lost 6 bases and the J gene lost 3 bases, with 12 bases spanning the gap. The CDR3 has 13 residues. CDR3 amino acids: CASRPIGGYEQYF. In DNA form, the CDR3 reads TGTGCCAGCAGGCCCATCGGGGGCTACGAGCAGTACTTC.

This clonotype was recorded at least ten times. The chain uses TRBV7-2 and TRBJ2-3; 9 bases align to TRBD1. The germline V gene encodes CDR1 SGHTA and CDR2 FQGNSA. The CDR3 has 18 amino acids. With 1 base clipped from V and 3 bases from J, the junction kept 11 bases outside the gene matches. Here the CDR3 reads CASSLVPLGQGITDTQYF. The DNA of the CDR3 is TGTGCCAGCAGCTTAGTCCCTCTGGGACAGGGCATTACAGATACGCAGTATTTT.

CDR3 sequence reads: CATSGSGLEQFF. CDR3 nucleotide sequence: TGTGCCACCAGCGGCTCGGGGCTTGAGCAGTTCTTC. This chain joins TRBV24-1 and TRBJ2-1; the D gene could be TRBD1 or TRBD2 (5 bases each). There are 12 residues in the CDR3. With 7 bases removed from V and 9 bases from J, the gap between germline ends came to 12 bases. Germline lookup yields CDR1 KGHDR and CDR2 SFDVKD.

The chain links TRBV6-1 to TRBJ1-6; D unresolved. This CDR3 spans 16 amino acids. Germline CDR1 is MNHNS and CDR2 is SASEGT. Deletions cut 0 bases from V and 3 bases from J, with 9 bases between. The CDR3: CASSEAETLYNSPLHF. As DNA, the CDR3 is TGTGCCAGCAGTGAAGCTGAAACTCTCTATAATTCACCCCTCCACTTT.

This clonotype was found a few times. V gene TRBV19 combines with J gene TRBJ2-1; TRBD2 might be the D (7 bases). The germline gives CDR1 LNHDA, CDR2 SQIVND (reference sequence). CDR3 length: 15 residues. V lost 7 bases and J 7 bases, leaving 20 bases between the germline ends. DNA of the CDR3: TGTGCCAGTACCCCGGCGGTGAGGGGGGGGAATGAGCAGTTCTTC. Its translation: CASTPAVRGGNEQFF. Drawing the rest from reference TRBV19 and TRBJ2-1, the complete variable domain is DGGITQSPKYLFRKEGQNVTLSCEQNLNHDAMYWYRQDPGQGLRLIYYSQIVNDFQKGDIAEGYSVSREKKESFPLTVTSAQKNPTAFYLCASTPAVRGGNEQFFGPGTRLTVL.

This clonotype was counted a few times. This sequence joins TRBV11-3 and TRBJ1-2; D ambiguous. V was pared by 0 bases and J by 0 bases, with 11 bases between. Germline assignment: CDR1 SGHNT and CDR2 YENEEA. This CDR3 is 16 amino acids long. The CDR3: CASSLDGDGSNYGYTF. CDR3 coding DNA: TGTGCCAGCAGCTTAGACGGAGACGGCTCTAACTATGGCTACACCTTC.

The CDR3 loop is CATSDLRDSQETQYF. The CDR3 DNA reads as TGTGCCACCAGTGATTTAAGGGACAGTCAAGAGACCCAGTACTTC. The rearrangement uses TRBV24-1 and TRBJ2-5; 7 positions match TRBD1. Germline CDR1 reads KGHDR; CDR2 reads SFDVKD. The length of the CDR3 is 15 residues. V lost 1 base, J lost 2 bases, and 3 bases stayed unmatched.

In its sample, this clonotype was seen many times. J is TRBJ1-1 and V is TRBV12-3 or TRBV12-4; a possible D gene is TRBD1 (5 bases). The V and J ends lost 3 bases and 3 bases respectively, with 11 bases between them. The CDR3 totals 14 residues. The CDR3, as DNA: TGTGCCAGCAGTTTTAGCGGGGGTCACACTGAAGCTTTCTTT. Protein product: CASSFSGGHTEAFF.

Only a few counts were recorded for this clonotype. For the CDR3, the DNA is TGTGCCAGTTACTCTTCCCCAGGCTACACCTTC. It is translated as CASYSSPGYTF. This chain uses TRBV6-5 with TRBJ1-2; no reliable D call. Trimming removed 9 bases at V and 8 bases at J, with 13 bases between. The germline V gene has CDR1 MNHEY and CDR2 SVGAGI. This CDR3 contains 11 residues.

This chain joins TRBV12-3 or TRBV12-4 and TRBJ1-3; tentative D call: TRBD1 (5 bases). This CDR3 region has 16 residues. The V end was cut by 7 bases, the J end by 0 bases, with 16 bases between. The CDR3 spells CASILLTGISGNTIYF. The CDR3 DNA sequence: TGTGCCAGCATTCTTCTCACAGGAATCTCTGGAAACACCATATATTTT.

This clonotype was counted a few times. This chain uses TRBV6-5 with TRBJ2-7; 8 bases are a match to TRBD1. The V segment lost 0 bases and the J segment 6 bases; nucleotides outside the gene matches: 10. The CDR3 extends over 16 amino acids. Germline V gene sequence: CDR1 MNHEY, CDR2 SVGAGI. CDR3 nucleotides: TGTGCCAGCAGTTACTCCTGGGACAGGATTACATCCGAGCAGTACTTC. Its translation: CASSYSWDRITSEQYF.

CDR3 nucleotide sequence: TGTGCCAGCAGTTTTGGGACAGAAAGCAATCAGCCCCAGCATTTT. It specifies CASSFGTESNQPQHF. The chain combines TRBV27 with TRBJ1-5; 7 bases match TRBD1. The CDR3 is made up of 15 amino acids. V shed 3 bases and J 1 base; nucleotides not matched to a gene: 3. Germline loops: CDR1 MNHEY, CDR2 SMNVEV (reference sequence).

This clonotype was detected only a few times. The CDR3 sequence is CASSFVGGANEQFF. CDR3 bases: TGTGCCAGCAGTTTTGTCGGGGGGGCCAATGAGCAGTTCTTC. The chain has TRBV12-3 or TRBV12-4 and TRBJ2-1; 8 bases align to TRBD2. The ends lost 3 bases at V and 6 bases at J; junction bases unmatched: 4. The CDR3 consists of 14 residues.

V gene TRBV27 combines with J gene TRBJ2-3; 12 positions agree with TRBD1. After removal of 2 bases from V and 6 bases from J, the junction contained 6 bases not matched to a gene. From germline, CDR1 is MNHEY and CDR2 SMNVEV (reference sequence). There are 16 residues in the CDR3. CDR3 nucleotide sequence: TGTGCCAGCAGTTTAGGGGGACAGGGGGCATCGGATACGCAGTATTTT. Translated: CASSLGGQGASDTQYF.

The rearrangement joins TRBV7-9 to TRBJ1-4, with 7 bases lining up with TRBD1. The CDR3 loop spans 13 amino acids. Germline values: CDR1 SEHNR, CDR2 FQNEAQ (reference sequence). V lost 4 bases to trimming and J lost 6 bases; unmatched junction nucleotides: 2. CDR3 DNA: TGTGCCAGCAGCTCAGGACAGGATGAAAAACTGTTTTTT. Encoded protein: CASSSGQDEKLFF.

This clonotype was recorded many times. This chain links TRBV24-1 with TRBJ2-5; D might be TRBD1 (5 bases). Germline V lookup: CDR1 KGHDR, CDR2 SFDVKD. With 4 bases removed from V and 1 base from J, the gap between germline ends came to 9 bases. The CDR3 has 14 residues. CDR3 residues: CATSDGHSQETQYF. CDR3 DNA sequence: TGTGCCACCAGTGACGGACATAGCCAAGAGACCCAGTACTTC.

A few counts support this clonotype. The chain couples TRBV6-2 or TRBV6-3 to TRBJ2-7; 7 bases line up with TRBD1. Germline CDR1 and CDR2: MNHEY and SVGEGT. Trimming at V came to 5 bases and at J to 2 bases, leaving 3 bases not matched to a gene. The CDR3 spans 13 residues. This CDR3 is CASSGDSAYEQYV. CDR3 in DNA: TGTGCCAGCAGTGGGGACAGCGCCTACGAGCAGTACGTC.

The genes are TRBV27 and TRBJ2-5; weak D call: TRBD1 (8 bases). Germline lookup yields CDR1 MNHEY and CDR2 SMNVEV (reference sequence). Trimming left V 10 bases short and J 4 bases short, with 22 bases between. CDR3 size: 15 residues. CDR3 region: CATLRRQGRVETQYF. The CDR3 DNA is TGTGCCACTCTCCGCCGACAGGGGAGGGTAGAGACCCAGTACTTC.

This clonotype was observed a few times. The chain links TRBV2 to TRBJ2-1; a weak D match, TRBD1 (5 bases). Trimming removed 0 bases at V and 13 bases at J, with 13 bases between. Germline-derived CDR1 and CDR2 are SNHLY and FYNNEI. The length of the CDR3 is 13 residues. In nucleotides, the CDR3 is TGTGCCAGCAGTGAAGCGCAGACAGTTAGACAGTTCTTC. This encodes CASSEAQTVRQFF. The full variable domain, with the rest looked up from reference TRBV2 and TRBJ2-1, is EPEVTQTPSHQVTQMGQEVILRCVPISNHLYFYWYRQILGQKVEFLVSFYNNEISEKSEIFDDQFSVERPDGSNFTLKIRSTKLEDSAMYFCASSEAQTVRQFFGPGTRLTVL.

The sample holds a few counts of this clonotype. CDR3 sequence reads: CASSLLGRGTYNEQFF. The DNA for the CDR3 is TGTGCCAGCAGTTTATTAGGCAGGGGGACCTACAATGAGCAGTTCTTC. V gene TRBV27 combines with J gene TRBJ2-1; the match to TRBD1 covers 7 bases. Germline assignment: CDR1 MNHEY and CDR2 SMNVEV (reference sequence). There are 16 residues in the CDR3. V dropped 1 base and J dropped 2; count of bases not matched to a gene: 5.

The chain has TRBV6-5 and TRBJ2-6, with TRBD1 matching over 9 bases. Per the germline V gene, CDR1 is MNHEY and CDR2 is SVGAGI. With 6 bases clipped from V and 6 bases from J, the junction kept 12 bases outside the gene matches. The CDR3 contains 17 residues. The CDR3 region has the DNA TGTGCCAGCAGGCCGGGACAGGGCCTTCTCCCGGCCAACGTCCTGACTTTC. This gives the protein CASRPGQGLLPANVLTF.

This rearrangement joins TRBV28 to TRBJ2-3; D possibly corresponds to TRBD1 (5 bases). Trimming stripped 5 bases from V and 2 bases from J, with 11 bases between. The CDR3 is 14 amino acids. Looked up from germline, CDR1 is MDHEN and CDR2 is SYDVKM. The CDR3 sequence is CASSLLTATDTQYF. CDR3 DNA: TGTGCCAGCAGTCTCCTGACAGCCACAGATACGCAGTATTTT.